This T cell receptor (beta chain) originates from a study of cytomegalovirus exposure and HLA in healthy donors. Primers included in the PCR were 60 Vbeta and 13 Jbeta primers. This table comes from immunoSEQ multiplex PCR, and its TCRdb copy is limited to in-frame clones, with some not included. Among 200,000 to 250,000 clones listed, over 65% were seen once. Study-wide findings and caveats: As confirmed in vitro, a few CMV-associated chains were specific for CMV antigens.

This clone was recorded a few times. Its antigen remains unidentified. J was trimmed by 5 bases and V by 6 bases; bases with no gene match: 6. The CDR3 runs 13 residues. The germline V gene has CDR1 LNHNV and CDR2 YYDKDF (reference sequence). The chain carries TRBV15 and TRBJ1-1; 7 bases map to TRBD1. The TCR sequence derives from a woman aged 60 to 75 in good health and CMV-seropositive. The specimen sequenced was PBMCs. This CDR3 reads CATRRQGSTEAFF. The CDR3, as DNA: TGTGCCACCAGGAGACAGGGATCTACTGAAGCTTTCTTT.